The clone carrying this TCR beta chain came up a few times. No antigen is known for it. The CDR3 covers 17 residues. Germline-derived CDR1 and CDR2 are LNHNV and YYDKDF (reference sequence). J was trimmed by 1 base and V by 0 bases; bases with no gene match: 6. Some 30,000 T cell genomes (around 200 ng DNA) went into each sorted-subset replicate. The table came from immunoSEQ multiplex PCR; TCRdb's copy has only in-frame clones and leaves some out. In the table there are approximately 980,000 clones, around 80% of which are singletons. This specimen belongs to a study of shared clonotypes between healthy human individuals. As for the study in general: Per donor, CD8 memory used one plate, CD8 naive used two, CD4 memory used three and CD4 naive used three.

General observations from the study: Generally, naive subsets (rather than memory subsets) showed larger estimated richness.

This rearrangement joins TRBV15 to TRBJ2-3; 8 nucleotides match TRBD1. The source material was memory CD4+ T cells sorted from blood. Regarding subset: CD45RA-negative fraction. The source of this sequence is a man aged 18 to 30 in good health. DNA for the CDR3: TGTGCCACCAGCAGAGATCAGGGGGCGTTCGGCACAGATACGCAGTATTTT. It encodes CATSRDQGAFGTDTQYF.